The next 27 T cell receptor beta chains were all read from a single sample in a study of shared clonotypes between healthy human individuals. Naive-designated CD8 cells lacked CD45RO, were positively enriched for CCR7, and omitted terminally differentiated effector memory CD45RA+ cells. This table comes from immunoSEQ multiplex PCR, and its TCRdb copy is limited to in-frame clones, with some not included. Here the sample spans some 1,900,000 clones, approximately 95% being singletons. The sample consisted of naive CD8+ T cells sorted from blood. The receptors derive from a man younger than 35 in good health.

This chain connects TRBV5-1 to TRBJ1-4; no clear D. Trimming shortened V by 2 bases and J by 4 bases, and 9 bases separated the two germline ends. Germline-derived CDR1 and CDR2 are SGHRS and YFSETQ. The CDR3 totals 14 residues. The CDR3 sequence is CASSLDGLNEKLFF. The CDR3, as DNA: TGCGCCAGCAGCTTAGACGGCCTTAATGAAAAACTGTTTTTT.

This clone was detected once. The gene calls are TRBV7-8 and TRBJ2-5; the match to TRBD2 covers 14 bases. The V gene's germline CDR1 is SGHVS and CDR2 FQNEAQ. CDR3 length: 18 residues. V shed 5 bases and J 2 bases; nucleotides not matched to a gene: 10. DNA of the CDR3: TGTGCCAGCAGCCCCCGACTAGCGGGGGGGCCCGATCAAGAGACCCAGTACTTC. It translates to CASSPRLAGGPDQETQYF.

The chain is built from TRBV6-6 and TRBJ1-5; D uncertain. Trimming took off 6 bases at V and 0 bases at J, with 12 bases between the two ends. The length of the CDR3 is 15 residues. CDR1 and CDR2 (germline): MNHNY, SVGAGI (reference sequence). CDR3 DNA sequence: TGTGCCAGCAGCAAGACAAGATATAGCAATCAGCCCCAGCATTTT. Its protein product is CASSKTRYSNQPQHF.

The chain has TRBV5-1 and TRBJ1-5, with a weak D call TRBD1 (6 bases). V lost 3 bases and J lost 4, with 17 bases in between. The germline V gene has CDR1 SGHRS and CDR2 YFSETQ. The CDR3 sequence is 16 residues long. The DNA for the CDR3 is TGCGCCAGCAGCTCCCCACCCCAGGGGTTTAATCAGCCCCAGCATTTT. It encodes CASSSPPQGFNQPQHF.

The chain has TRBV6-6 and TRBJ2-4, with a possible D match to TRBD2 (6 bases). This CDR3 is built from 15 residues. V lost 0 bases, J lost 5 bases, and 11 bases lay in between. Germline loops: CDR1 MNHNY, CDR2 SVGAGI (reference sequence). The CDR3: CASSYSLGGENIQYF. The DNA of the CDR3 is TGTGCCAGCAGTTACTCTCTGGGAGGCGAAAACATTCAGTACTTC.

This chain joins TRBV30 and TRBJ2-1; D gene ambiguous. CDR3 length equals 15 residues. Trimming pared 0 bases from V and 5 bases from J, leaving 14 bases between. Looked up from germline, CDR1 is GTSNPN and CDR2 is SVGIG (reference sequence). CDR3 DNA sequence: TGTGCCTGGAGTGTACTTGGGGTTTGGGACAATGAGCAGTTCTTC. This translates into CAWSVLGVWDNEQFF.

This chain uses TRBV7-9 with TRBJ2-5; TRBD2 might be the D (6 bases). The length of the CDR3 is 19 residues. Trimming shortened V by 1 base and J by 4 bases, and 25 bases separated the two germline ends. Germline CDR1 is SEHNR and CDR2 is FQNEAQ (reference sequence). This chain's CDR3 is CASSLGTYLGGNAPETQYF. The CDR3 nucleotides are TGTGCCAGCAGCTTAGGCACCTATCTTGGGGGGAATGCCCCAGAGACCCAGTACTTC.

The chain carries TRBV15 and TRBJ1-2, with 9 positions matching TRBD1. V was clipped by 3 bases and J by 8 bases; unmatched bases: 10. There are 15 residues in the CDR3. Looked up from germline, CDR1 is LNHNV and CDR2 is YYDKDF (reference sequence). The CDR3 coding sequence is TGTGCCACCAGCAGTTACCGGGACAGGGTATTCGGCTACACCTTC. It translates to CATSSYRDRVFGYTF.

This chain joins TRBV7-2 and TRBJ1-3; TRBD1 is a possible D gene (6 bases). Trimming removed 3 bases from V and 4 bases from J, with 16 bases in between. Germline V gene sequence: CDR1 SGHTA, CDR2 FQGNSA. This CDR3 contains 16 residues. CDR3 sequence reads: CASSLSGGAWGNTIYF. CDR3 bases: TGTGCCAGCAGCTTGAGCGGGGGCGCTTGGGGAAACACCATATATTTT.

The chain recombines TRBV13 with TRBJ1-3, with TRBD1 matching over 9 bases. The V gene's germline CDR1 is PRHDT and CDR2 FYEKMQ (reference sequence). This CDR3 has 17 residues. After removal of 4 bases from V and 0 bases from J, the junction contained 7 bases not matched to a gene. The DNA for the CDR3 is TGTGCCAGCAGCTGGGGACAGGGTGGAACCTCTGGAAACACCATATATTTT. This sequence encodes CASSWGQGGTSGNTIYF.

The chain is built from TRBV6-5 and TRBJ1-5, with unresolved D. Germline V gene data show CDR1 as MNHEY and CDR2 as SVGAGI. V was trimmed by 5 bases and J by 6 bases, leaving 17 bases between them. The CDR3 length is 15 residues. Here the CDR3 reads CASSISVGGGQPQHF. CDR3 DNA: TGTGCCAGCAGTATCTCCGTTGGTGGTGGTCAGCCCCAGCATTTT.

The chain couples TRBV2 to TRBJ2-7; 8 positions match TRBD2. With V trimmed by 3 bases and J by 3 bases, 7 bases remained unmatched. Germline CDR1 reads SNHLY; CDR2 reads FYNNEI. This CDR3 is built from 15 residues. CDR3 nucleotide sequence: TGTGCCAGCAGTGACTCCCGAGCGGGAGTCTACGAGCAGTACTTC. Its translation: CASSDSRAGVYEQYF.

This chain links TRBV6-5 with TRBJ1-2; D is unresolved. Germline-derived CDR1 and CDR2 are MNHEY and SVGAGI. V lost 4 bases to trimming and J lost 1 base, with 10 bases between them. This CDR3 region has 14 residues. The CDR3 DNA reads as TGTGCCAGCAGTTTATCGGCGGATAACTATGGCTACACCTTC. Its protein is CASSLSADNYGYTF.

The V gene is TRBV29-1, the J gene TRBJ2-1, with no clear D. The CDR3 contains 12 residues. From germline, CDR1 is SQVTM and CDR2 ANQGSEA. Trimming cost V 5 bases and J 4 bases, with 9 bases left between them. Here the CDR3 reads CSVIQSYNEQFF. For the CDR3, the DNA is TGCAGCGTTATACAGTCTTACAATGAGCAGTTCTTC.

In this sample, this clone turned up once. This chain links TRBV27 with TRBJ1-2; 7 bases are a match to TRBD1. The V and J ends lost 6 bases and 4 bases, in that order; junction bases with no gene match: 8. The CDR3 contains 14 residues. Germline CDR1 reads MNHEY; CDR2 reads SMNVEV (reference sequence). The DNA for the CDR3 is TGTGCCAGCAGGGCCGCGGACAGGCCCTATGGCTACACCTTC. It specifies CASRAADRPYGYTF.

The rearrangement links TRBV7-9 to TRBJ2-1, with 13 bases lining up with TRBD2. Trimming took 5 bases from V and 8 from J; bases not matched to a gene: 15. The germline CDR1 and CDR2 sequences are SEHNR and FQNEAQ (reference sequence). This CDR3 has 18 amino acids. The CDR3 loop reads CASSPQRTSGRPGDEQFF. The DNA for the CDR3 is TGTGCCAGCAGCCCGCAACGGACTAGCGGGAGACCGGGGGATGAGCAGTTCTTC.

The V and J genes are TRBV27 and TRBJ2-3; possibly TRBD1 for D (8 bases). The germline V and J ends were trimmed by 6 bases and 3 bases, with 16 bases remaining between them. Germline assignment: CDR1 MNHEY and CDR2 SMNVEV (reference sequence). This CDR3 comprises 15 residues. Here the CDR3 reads CASRSDRGGTDTQYF. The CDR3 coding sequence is TGTGCCAGCAGATCCGACAGGGGAGGGACAGATACGCAGTATTTT.

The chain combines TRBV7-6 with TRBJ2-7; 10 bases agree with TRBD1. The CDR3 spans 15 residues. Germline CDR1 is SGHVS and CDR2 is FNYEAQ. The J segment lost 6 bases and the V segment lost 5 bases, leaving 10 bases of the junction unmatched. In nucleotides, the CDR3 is TGTGCCAGCAGCCCGTGGGGGACAGGGGAAGGCGAGCAGTACTTC. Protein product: CASSPWGTGEGEQYF.

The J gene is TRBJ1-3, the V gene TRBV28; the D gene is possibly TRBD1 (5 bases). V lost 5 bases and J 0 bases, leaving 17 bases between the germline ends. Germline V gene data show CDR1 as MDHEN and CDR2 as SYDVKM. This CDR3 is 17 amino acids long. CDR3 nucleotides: TGTGCCAGCAGTCCGGCGGGACTTCTGAACTCTGGAAACACCATATATTTT. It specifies CASSPAGLLNSGNTIYF.

The CDR3 coding sequence is TGTGCCACCGGGGGCGTAGCACCAGAGACCCAGTACTTC. Its translation is CATGGVAPETQYF. The chain combines TRBV6-6 with TRBJ2-5, with D perhaps being TRBD1 or TRBD2 (6 bases each). Looked up from germline, CDR1 is MNHNY and CDR2 is SVGAGI (reference sequence). The V gene lost 10 bases and the J gene lost 4 bases, with 16 bases spanning the gap. CDR3 length equals 13 residues.

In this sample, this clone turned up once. The CDR3 sequence is CASSYEGGGDEQFF. The CDR3 DNA follows: TGTGCCAGCAGTTACGAGGGGGGGGGTGATGAGCAGTTCTTC. V and J are TRBV6-5 and TRBJ2-1; D may be TRBD2 (7 bases). This CDR3 contains 14 residues. Trimming removed 2 bases at V and 8 bases at J, with 13 bases between. CDR1 and CDR2 from the germline V gene are MNHEY and SVGAGI.

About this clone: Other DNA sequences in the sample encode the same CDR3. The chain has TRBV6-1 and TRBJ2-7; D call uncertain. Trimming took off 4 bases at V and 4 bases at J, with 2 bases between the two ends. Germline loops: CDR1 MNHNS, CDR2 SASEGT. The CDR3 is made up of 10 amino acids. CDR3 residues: CASSVYEQYF. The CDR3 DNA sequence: TGTGCCAGCAGTGTTTACGAGCAGTACTTC.

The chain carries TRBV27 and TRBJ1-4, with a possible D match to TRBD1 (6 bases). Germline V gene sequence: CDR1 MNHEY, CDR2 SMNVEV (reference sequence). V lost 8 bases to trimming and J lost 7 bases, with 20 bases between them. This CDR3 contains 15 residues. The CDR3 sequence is CASSLLGAESEKLFF. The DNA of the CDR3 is TGTGCCAGCTCCTTACTGGGGGCTGAGAGTGAAAAACTGTTTTTT. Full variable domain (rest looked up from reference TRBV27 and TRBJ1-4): EAQVTQNPRYLITVTGKKLTVTCSQNMNHEYMSWYRQDPGLGLRQIYYSMNVEVTDKGDVPEGYKVSRKEKRNFPLILESPSPNQTSLYFCASSLLGAESEKLFFGSGTQLSVL.

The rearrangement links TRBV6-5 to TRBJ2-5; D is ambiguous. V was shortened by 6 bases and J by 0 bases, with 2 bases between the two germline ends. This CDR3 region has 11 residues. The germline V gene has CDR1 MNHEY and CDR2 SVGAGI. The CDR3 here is CASRYQETQYF. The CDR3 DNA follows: TGTGCCAGCAGGTACCAAGAGACCCAGTACTTC.

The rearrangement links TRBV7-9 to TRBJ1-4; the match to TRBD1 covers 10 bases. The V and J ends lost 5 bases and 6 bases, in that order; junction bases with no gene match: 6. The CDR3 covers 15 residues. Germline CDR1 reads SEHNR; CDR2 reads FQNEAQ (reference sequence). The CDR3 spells CASSLDRGLDEKLFF. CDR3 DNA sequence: TGTGCCAGCAGCCTAGACAGGGGGCTTGATGAAAAACTGTTTTTT.

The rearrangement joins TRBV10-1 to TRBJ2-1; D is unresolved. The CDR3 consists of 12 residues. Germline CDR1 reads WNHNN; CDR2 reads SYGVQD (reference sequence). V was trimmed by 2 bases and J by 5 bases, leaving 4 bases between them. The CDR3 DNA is TGCGCCAGCAGTGAGGCCAACAATGAGCAGTTCTTC. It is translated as CASSEANNEQFF.

CDR3: CASSQGTGTPYNEQFF. CDR3 in DNA: TGCGCCAGCAGCCAAGGGACAGGGACCCCCTACAATGAGCAGTTCTTC. This chain links TRBV4-3 with TRBJ2-1; 8 positions match TRBD1. V gave up 1 base and J gave up 2 bases; unmatched junction bases: 4. Germline V lookup: CDR1 LGHNA, CDR2 YSLEER. The CDR3 has 16 amino acids.